One and the same sample provided the 27 T cell receptor beta chains below, sequenced in a study of blood T cell repertoires in COVID-19. Generated by immunoSEQ multiplex PCR, the TCRdb table keeps only in-frame clones and is missing some. The data show 200,000 to 250,000 clones, with 88% seen just once and 3% to 4% held by the top ten. Input material: PBMCs or T cells enriched from blood (not recorded which). These receptors were obtained from a woman between 25 and 40 years old who had been exposed to COVID-19.

Comment on this clone: This CDR3 is also generated by other DNA sequences in the sample. V gene TRBV5-4 combines with J gene TRBJ2-3, with D perhaps TRBD2 (5 bases). Deletions cut 1 base from V and 0 bases from J, with 6 bases between. The CDR3 spans 14 residues. Looked up from germline, CDR1 is SGHNT and CDR2 is YYREEE (reference sequence). The CDR3, as DNA: TGTGCCAGCAGCTTGCGACTAAGCACAGATACGCAGTATTTT. This codes for CASSLRLSTDTQYF.

V and J are TRBV11-2 and TRBJ2-2; D unclear. V lost 2 bases, J lost 8 bases, and 9 bases lay in between. CDR3 size: 13 residues. Germline CDR1 is SGHAT and CDR2 is FQNNGV. CDR3 nucleotides: TGTGCCAGCAGCTTACAAACGACAGGGGAGCTGTTTTTT. Translating it yields CASSLQTTGELFF.

This clone appeared once. The V gene is TRBV10-3, the J gene TRBJ2-1; 9 bases are a match to TRBD1. The CDR3 length is 16 residues. The trim removed 2 bases at V and 2 bases at J, leaving 4 bases unmatched. From germline, CDR1 is ENHRY and CDR2 SYGVKD. CDR3: CAISETGTGTYNEQFF. In nucleotides, the CDR3 is TGTGCCATCAGTGAGACCGGGACAGGGACCTACAATGAGCAGTTCTTC.

This clone has a single count. The chain carries TRBV11-2 and TRBJ2-3, with 8 bases lining up with TRBD1. The V gene end was trimmed by 5 bases and the J gene end by 3 bases; junction bases not matched to a gene: 7. The CDR3 totals 15 residues. The germline CDR1 and CDR2 sequences are SGHAT and FQNNGV. In DNA form, the CDR3 reads TGTGCCAGCAGCCGCACAGGGGGAGGAACAGATACGCAGTATTTT. The encoded protein is CASSRTGGGTDTQYF.

The V call is TRBV2, the J call TRBJ1-3; 7 positions match TRBD1. V dropped 6 bases and J dropped 8; count of bases not matched to a gene: 19. The germline V gene encodes CDR1 SNHLY and CDR2 FYNNEI. This CDR3 region has 17 residues. The CDR3 DNA sequence: TGTGCCAGCAGACCATACAGGGGAAATATAAGGTCGGACACCATATATTTT. Amino acid sequence: CASRPYRGNIRSDTIYF.

The chain is built from TRBV10-3 and TRBJ1-1, with D hard to call. There are 12 residues in the CDR3. V was clipped by 6 bases and J by 5 bases, with 10 bases between them. Germline V gene lookup returns CDR1 ENHRY and CDR2 SYGVKD. CDR3 in amino acids: CAIRSGGTEAFF. The CDR3 DNA is TGTGCCATCAGGTCCGGCGGGACTGAAGCTTTCTTT.

V is TRBV5-1 and J is TRBJ1-4, with D maybe TRBD1 (5 bases). Germline V gene lookup returns CDR1 SGHRS and CDR2 YFSETQ. Trimming pared 0 bases from V and 3 bases from J, leaving 9 bases between. This CDR3 region has 15 residues. The CDR3 loop is CASSLEGLSNEKLFF. CDR3 bases: TGCGCCAGCAGCTTGGAGGGGCTTTCTAATGAAAAACTGTTTTTT.

With regard to this clone: This specimen includes other DNA sequences encoding the same CDR3. The V and J genes are TRBV27 and TRBJ2-7; 11 nucleotides line up with TRBD1. The germline V gene has CDR1 MNHEY and CDR2 SMNVEV (reference sequence). The CDR3 covers 14 residues. Losses at the gene ends were 5 bases for V and 3 bases for J; bases not matched to a gene: 3. The CDR3 DNA reads as TGTGCCAGCAGTCCCGGGACAGGGGGCTACGAGCAGTACTTC. Its translation is CASSPGTGGYEQYF.

The chain recombines TRBV5-4 with TRBJ1-2, with 7 nucleotides matching TRBD1. From germline, CDR1 is SGHNT and CDR2 YYREEE (reference sequence). This CDR3 is 14 amino acids long. Trimming cost V 5 bases and J 0 bases; bases outside gene matches: 4. The CDR3 DNA reads as TGTGCCAGCAGTCTTACAGGGGCTAACTATGGCTACACCTTC. It codes for CASSLTGANYGYTF.

This sequence joins TRBV14 and TRBJ2-7; 7 bases match TRBD1. CDR3 size: 17 residues. Germline lookup yields CDR1 SGHDN and CDR2 FVKESK. The J segment lost 3 bases and the V segment lost 1 base, leaving 12 bases of the junction unmatched. The CDR3 sequence: CASSQVGGAWGFYEQYF. The CDR3 nucleotides are TGTGCCAGCAGCCAAGTAGGGGGCGCCTGGGGGTTCTACGAGCAGTACTTC.

The chain uses TRBV15 and TRBJ1-2; 8 bases align to TRBD1. V lost 2 bases, J lost 2 bases, and 4 bases stayed unmatched. The CDR3 extends over 15 amino acids. The V gene's germline CDR1 is LNHNV and CDR2 YYDKDF (reference sequence). For the CDR3, the DNA is TGTGCCACCAGCAGACGCTGGGACAGGAACTATGGCTACACCTTC. Its translation: CATSRRWDRNYGYTF.

The rearrangement links TRBV5-4 to TRBJ2-7; D is ambiguous. The CDR3 is 14 residues long. The germline V and J ends were trimmed by 0 bases and 6 bases, with 13 bases remaining between them. Germline V gene lookup returns CDR1 SGHNT and CDR2 YYREEE (reference sequence). The CDR3 here is CASSLGGRVGEQYF. The CDR3 DNA follows: TGTGCCAGCAGCTTGGGCGGCCGGGTGGGCGAGCAGTACTTC.

The sample holds one count of this clone. The genes are TRBV7-9 and TRBJ2-3, with 7 bases identical to TRBD2. The germline gives CDR1 SEHNR, CDR2 FQNEAQ (reference sequence). The CDR3 spans 15 residues. V trimming: 5 bases; J trimming: 0 bases; junction bases outside the gene matches: 5. CDR3 protein: CASSPRDYSTDTQYF. In DNA form, the CDR3 reads TGTGCCAGCAGCCCCCGGGACTACAGCACAGATACGCAGTATTTT. Based on the CDR3 plus reference TRBV7-9 and TRBJ2-3, the full variable domain is DTGVSQNPRHKITKRGQNVTFRCDPISEHNRLYWYRQTLGQGPEFLTYFQNEAQLEKSRLLSDRFSAERPKGSFSTLEIQRTEQGDSAMYLCASSPRDYSTDTQYFGPGTRLTVL.

This sequence joins TRBV30 and TRBJ1-4; 9 nucleotides line up with TRBD1. The CDR3 has 15 amino acids. J gave up 7 bases and V 1 base, and 7 bases lay outside the gene matches. Germline V gives CDR1 GTSNPN, CDR2 SVGIG (reference sequence). The CDR3 region is CAWSDFGTGIEKLFF. The CDR3 coding sequence is TGTGCCTGGAGTGACTTCGGGACAGGGATTGAAAAACTGTTTTTT.

The chain recombines TRBV30 with TRBJ2-7; 9 bases map to TRBD2. The germline gives CDR1 GTSNPN, CDR2 SVGIG (reference sequence). This CDR3 is built from 14 residues. V gave up 4 bases and J gave up 1 base; unmatched junction bases: 5. The CDR3 loop is CAWKGGRASYEQYF. CDR3 nucleotide sequence: TGTGCCTGGAAAGGCGGGAGGGCGTCCTACGAGCAGTACTTC.

The chain links TRBV6-5 to TRBJ1-1; D gene ambiguous. Per the germline V gene, CDR1 is MNHEY and CDR2 is SVGAGI. The V gene lost 2 bases and the J gene lost 3 bases, with 7 bases spanning the gap. This CDR3 has 13 residues. The CDR3 DNA reads TGTGCCAGCAGTTACACGGTGGACACTGAAGCTTTCTTT. Amino acids: CASSYTVDTEAFF.

The chain links TRBV5-1 to TRBJ2-7; 8 bases are shared with TRBD1. The CDR3 has 15 amino acids. From germline, CDR1 is SGHRS and CDR2 YFSETQ. V shed 0 bases and J 0 bases; nucleotides not matched to a gene: 2. This chain's CDR3 is CASSLGQGISYEQYF. The CDR3 nucleotides read TGCGCCAGCAGCTTGGGACAGGGGATCTCCTACGAGCAGTACTTC.

This clone was counted once. The V gene is TRBV11-2, the J gene TRBJ2-4, with 7 positions matching TRBD2. Trimming cost V 4 bases and J 6 bases; bases outside gene matches: 12. Germline V gene data show CDR1 as SGHAT and CDR2 as FQNNGV. This CDR3 has 16 residues. CDR3 DNA: TGTGCCAGCAGCTCCCTCTTGTCGGGAGGCCTAAACATTCAGTACTTC. Encoded protein: CASSSLLSGGLNIQYF.

The table lists this clone with a count of one. The chain is built from TRBV4-1 and TRBJ1-2, with 8 bases identical to TRBD1. J lost 8 bases, V lost 0 bases, and 8 bases had no gene match. CDR1 and CDR2 (germline): MGHRA, YSYEKL. This CDR3 has 15 amino acids. The CDR3 region is CASSQDLGQARGYTF. CDR3 sequence (DNA): TGCGCCAGCAGCCAAGATTTGGGACAGGCGCGCGGCTACACCTTC.

This chain joins TRBV3-1 (or the pseudogene TRBV3-2) and TRBJ2-5, with TRBD2 matching over 12 bases. This CDR3 is 14 amino acids long. Germline V gives CDR1 LGHDT, CDR2 YNNKEL (reference sequence). V lost 9 bases and J lost 7; bases outside the gene matches: 9. The CDR3 protein is CASKPTSGSGTQYF. The CDR3 DNA reads TGTGCCAGTAAGCCGACTAGCGGGAGTGGGACCCAGTACTTC.

The rearrangement uses TRBV5-1 and TRBJ1-4; no clear D. The CDR3 loop spans 18 amino acids. V lost 0 bases to trimming and J lost 2 bases, with 17 bases between them. Germline V CDR1 and CDR2: SGHRS, YFSETQ. The CDR3 DNA is TGCGCCAGCAGCTTGGCCGGCCGAGCTAGTGCCACTAATGAAAAACTGTTTTTT. It codes for CASSLAGRASATNEKLFF.

The V gene is TRBV7-9, the J gene TRBJ2-5; possible D gene TRBD2, 6 bases. Germline V gene data show CDR1 as SEHNR and CDR2 as FQNEAQ (reference sequence). The CDR3 runs 15 residues. The V gene lost 7 bases and the J gene lost 9 bases, with 24 bases spanning the gap. Written as DNA, the CDR3 is TGTGCCAGCAACTTGGAGCGGACGGACGGGAGTTCCCAGTACTTC. This codes for CASNLERTDGSSQYF. Variable domain in full (rest from reference TRBV7-9 and TRBJ2-5): DTGVSQNPRHKITKRGQNVTFRCDPISEHNRLYWYRQTLGQGPEFLTYFQNEAQLEKSRLLSDRFSAERPKGSFSTLEIQRTEQGDSAMYLCASNLERTDGSSQYFGPGTRLLVL.

The genes are TRBV11-2 and TRBJ2-5; 11 bases are a match to TRBD2. With 2 bases clipped from V and 4 bases from J, the junction kept 9 bases outside the gene matches. CDR1 and CDR2 (germline): SGHAT, FQNNGV. CDR3 length: 17 amino acids. The CDR3 region has the DNA TGTGCCAGCAGCTTAACCTCCACTAGCGGGAGAAGAGAGACCCAGTACTTC. It is translated as CASSLTSTSGRRETQYF.

This chain connects TRBV7-9 to TRBJ1-2; D call uncertain. V was pared by 5 bases and J by 7 bases, with 26 bases between. Germline V gene sequence: CDR1 SEHNR, CDR2 FQNEAQ (reference sequence). The CDR3 runs 17 residues. Here the CDR3 DNA reads TGTGCCAGCAGCCGCCCGGCCAGCGGACGAGGAGTCGGTGGCTACACCTTC. Protein sequence: CASSRPASGRGVGGYTF.

This clone was seen just once. The chain employs TRBV15 and TRBJ2-3; TRBD2 matches at 13 bases. The germline gives CDR1 LNHNV, CDR2 YYDKDF (reference sequence). The CDR3 covers 16 residues. J gave up 3 bases and V 0 bases, and 0 bases lay outside the gene matches. CDR3 bases: TGTGCCACCAGCAGAGAGGGACTAGCGGGAACAGATACGCAGTATTTT. It yields the protein CATSREGLAGTDTQYF.

V usage is TRBV6-5 and J usage is TRBJ1-3; D gene uncertain. V was trimmed by 2 bases and J by 0 bases, leaving 5 bases between them. Germline CDR1 and CDR2: MNHEY and SVGAGI. The CDR3 length is 14 residues. The CDR3, as DNA: TGTGCCAGCAGTTACGGGAGCTCTGGAAACACCATATATTTT. This gives the protein CASSYGSSGNTIYF.

DNA for the CDR3: TGTGCCAGCATTCCGGGACTAGCGTCTTTGAGCTCCTACAATGAGCAGTTCTTC. It translates to CASIPGLASLSSYNEQFF. The chain couples TRBV2 to TRBJ2-1; 10 nucleotides line up with TRBD2. Looked up from germline, CDR1 is SNHLY and CDR2 is FYNNEI. CDR3 length: 18 residues. Trimming took 7 bases from V and 0 from J; bases not matched to a gene: 12.